The TCR beta chain described here comes from a study of cytomegalovirus exposure and HLA in healthy donors. Across the study: One earlier analysis, a look at around 170 million T cells, found some 100 million unique TCR beta sequences.

V lost 2 bases and J 4 bases, leaving 15 bases between the germline ends. There are 15 residues in the CDR3. Per germline, CDR1 LNHDA and CDR2 SQIVND (reference sequence). Study findings and constraints: Specificity for CMV antigens was confirmed in vitro for a few of the CMV-associated chains. Further analysis was carried out later, and it showed several of the most significant clusters appearing linked to common viral pathogens.

Primers included in the PCR were 60 Vbeta and 13 Jbeta primers. The data were produced by immunoSEQ multiplex PCR, yet TCRdb's version contains in-frame clones alone and is incomplete. This table lists 200,000 to 250,000 clones. Of note for this clone: The antigen is unknown.

The V and J genes are TRBV19 and TRBJ2-7, with D possibly being TRBD2 (6 bases). The sequence was collected from a girl aged 2-15 years in good health and CMV-seropositive. Sequenced material: PBMCs. CDR3 residues: CASSIFDSEGYEQYF. Here the CDR3 DNA reads TGTGCCAGTAGTATATTCGACTCGGAGGGGTACGAGCAGTACTTC.